These T cell receptor beta chains were read from a single sample in a study of blood T cell repertoires in COVID-19. TCRdb keeps only in-frame clones here, not all; method: immunoSEQ multiplex PCR. Among 95,000 to 150,000 clones listed, just over 85% were seen once. Sequencing used peripheral blood. These receptors were taken from a man in his forties with acute or convalescent COVID-19. CDR3s include the opening cysteine and the closing phenylalanine or tryptophan. Each record gives: CDR3 length, V gene, CDR3 protein.

16,TRBV1,CTSSQDRRLSYNEQFF
18,TRBV4-3,CASSQDYYTSSGANVLTF
14,TRBV6-2/TRBV6-3,CASSSNSNSYEQYF
12,TRBV2,CASMGMNTEAFF
13,TRBV19,CASSEGVRNGYTF
13,TRBV29-1,CSVLQGLNTEAFF
17,TRBV4-2,CASSREPSGTGKNTIYF
16,TRBV9,CASSVEGLAEPYEQYF
19,TRBV27,CASRPPRETPSSYNSPLHF
14,TRBV18,CASSRTGIITEAFF
20,TRBV18,CASSKPNSIATGSSYNEQFF
15,TRBV4-1,CASSQEGRYQETQYF
13,TRBV2,CASGDSNTGELFF
14,TRBV5-6,CASSAKFRYNEQFF
12,TRBV30,CAWTRTNYGYTF
14,TRBV9,CASSVAQSNYGYTF
17,TRBV5-6,CASSFSKRQESSYEQYF
13,TRBV5-1,CASSSTLPGGYTF
15,TRBV11-3,CASSLRAGGAETQYF
15,TRBV18,CASSPRGNWDTEAFF
15,TRBV2,CASSVSQRERETQYF
14,TRBV6-5,CATMAGVSNQPQHF